This T cell receptor (beta chain) was documented in a study of T cells in Graves' hyperthyroidism and ophthalmopathy. Study-wide findings and caveats: From stable hyperthyroidism, ophthalmopathy was separated by a 13 V-J model.

V was clipped by 4 bases and J by 0 bases, with 10 bases between them. The CDR3 totals 15 residues. Of note for this clonotype: What it binds is not known.

Stable hyperthyroidism: no ophthalmopathy progression over 18 months of follow-up. Diagnoses were made from clinical symptoms, serum measures (thyroxine and TRAb), thyroid ultrasound and orbital computed tomography. RNA transcripts yielded amplified TCR beta CDR3 regions. The HTBI set primed first-round TCR CDR3 RT-PCR. Each CDR3 protein is one row after TCRdb ran MiXCR on the multiplex PCR reads. The table has roughly 380,000 distinct CDR3 sequences, roughly 13% seen once. This clonotype originated in a woman aged 60-70 years with Graves' hyperthyroidism. The sample taken for sequencing was blood. The chain couples TRBV12-3 or TRBV12-4 to TRBJ1-5; unclear D gene. CDR3 sequence (DNA): TGTGCCAGCAGTTACGACACCTATAGCAATCAGCCCCAGCATTTT. Amino acids: CASSYDTYSNQPQHF.